This record covers a single T cell receptor (beta chain). The antigen is undetermined. The entry originates in a study of beta chain features in type 1 diabetes. Study-wide results and limits: In every one of the four CD4+ subsets, TCRB CDR3s were moderately but significantly shorter in Type 1 diabetes patients.

Sequencing targeted expressed TCRB transcripts, as all isolated RNA had been reverse transcribed. Clones were sequenced by immunoSEQ multiplex PCR, and TCRdb holds only the in-frame ones, with some missing. The repertoire holds hundreds of thousands of clones, with 13% as singletons. V was pared by 2 bases and J by 4 bases, with 13 bases between. The CDR3 consists of 15 residues. The germline CDR1 and CDR2 sequences are ENHRY and SYGVKD. The sample was naive CD4+ T cells from blood. The chain is built from TRBV10-3 and TRBJ2-3, with D possibly TRBD1 on 5 matching bases. This clonotype was obtained from a man between 18 and 29 years old with type 1 diabetes. In DNA form, the CDR3 reads TGTGCCATCAGTGAGGGTGGCAGGGATCCAGATACGCAGTATTTT. Its protein product is CAISEGGRDPDTQYF.